This TCR beta chain emerged from a study of a mutant IDH1 vaccine in newly diagnosed glioma. On the study more broadly: The sex distribution of treated patients was approximately 62% male and approximately 40% female, with a mean age of roughly 40 years. Previous treatment comprised radiotherapy, temozolomide, or both, mostly both. Held at week 35, visit V12 was the safety follow-up, and visit V13 followed at week 47.

Here immunoSEQ multiplex PCR was the method, and the copy in TCRdb shows in-frame clones only, minus some. The repertoire has over 75,000 clones, 80% to 90% of them found once; the top ten carry 5.2%. Germline loops: CDR1 MNHEY, CDR2 SVGAGI. This CDR3 is built from 15 residues. V was cut by 2 bases and J by 7 bases, with 14 bases left in between. As to time point: week 47, end of study. Every vaccine dose comprised 300 ug of mutant IDH1 20-mer peptide plus topical imiquimod. Astrocytomas found in donors were new, WHO grade 3 or 4, IDH1-mutant and ATRX-lost. Remarks on this clone: What it recognizes is unknown.

The source is a man aged 35-49 years with glioma. Sample: PBMCs, taken from a glioma patient whose treatment included an IDH1 peptide vaccine. The chain recombines TRBV6-5 with TRBJ1-4; tentatively, D is TRBD1 (6 bases). The CDR3 region is CASSYGQSRSEKLFF. CDR3 DNA sequence: TGTGCCAGCAGTTACGGACAGTCTAGAAGTGAAAAACTGTTTTTT.